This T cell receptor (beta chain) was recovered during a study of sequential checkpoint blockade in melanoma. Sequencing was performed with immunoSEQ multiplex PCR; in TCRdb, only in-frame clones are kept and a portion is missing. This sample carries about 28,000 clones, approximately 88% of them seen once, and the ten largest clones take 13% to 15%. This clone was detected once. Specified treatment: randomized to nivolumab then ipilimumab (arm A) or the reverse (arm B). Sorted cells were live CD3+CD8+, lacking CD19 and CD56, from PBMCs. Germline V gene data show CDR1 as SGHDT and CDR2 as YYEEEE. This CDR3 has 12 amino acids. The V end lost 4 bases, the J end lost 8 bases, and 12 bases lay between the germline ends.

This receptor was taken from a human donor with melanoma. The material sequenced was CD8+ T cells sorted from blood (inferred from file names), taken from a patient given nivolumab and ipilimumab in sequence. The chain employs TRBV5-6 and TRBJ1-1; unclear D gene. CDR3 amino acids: CASSKLEPEAFF. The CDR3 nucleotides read TGTGCCAGCAGCAAACTCGAACCAGAAGCTTTCTTT.